These 10 T cell receptor beta chains came from one sample sequenced in a study of T cells in Graves' hyperthyroidism and ophthalmopathy. What was amplified from RNA transcripts were TCR beta CDR3 regions. With the HTBI primer set, the TCR CDR3 went through a first round of RT-PCR. MiXCR, run by TCRdb on the multiplex PCR reads, gives a single entry per CDR3 protein. The sample has about 210,000 distinct CDR3 sequences; roughly a sixth are singletons. The source material was blood. The receptors come from a man over 45 with Graves' hyperthyroidism.

The chain is built from TRBV2 and TRBJ1-5; D is unresolved. The germline CDR1 and CDR2 sequences are SNHLY and FYNNEI. With 3 bases removed from V and 2 bases from J, the gap between germline ends came to 11 bases. The CDR3 runs to 15 residues. CDR3 protein: CASSDSSIGNQPQHF. The DNA of the CDR3 is TGTGCCAGCAGTGATAGCTCAATAGGCAATCAGCCCCAGCATTTT.

V and J are TRBV24-1 and TRBJ1-1; 7 bases align to TRBD1. The CDR3 extends over 12 amino acids. V trimming: 5 bases; J trimming: 9 bases; junction bases outside the gene matches: 5. Germline CDR1 KGHDR, CDR2 SFDVKD. The CDR3 sequence: CATSVSTGKAFF. The CDR3 region has the DNA TGTGCCACCAGTGTCTCGACAGGGAAAGCTTTCTTT.

As concerns this clonotype: Compared with germline, one end of the junction differs, possibly owing to a read error. The rearrangement links TRBV11-3 to TRBJ2-5; 9 positions match TRBD1. Germline V gene sequence: CDR1 SGHNT, CDR2 YENEEA. The CDR3 is 13 amino acids. CDR3 residues: CASSSNRGDRENF. The CDR3 DNA reads as TGTGCCAGCAGCTCCAACCGCGGGGACAGGGAGAACTTC.

The chain's CDR3 is CASSTARQNTDTQYF. The DNA of the CDR3 is TGTGCCAGCAGCACCGCCCGACAAAACACAGATACGCAGTATTTT. The rearrangement links TRBV7-8 to TRBJ2-3, with D unresolved. Germline CDR1 and CDR2: SGHVS and FQNEAQ. V dropped 5 bases and J dropped 2 bases, with 14 bases sitting between them. The CDR3 runs to 15 residues.

This clonotype was seen many times. The genes are TRBV20-1 and TRBJ2-7, with 8 nucleotides matching TRBD2. From germline, CDR1 is DFQATT and CDR2 SNEGSKA (reference sequence). The ends lost 5 bases at V and 4 bases at J; junction bases unmatched: 13. The CDR3 loop spans 15 amino acids. CDR3 bases: TGCAGTGCTGGACCACCGGGACTAGGATCGTACGAGCAGTACTTC. Its protein product is CSAGPPGLGSYEQYF.

The V and J genes are TRBV4-2 and TRBJ2-2, with 7 bases lining up with TRBD2. J lost 7 bases, V lost 0 bases, and 8 bases had no gene match. The germline V gene has CDR1 LGHNA and CDR2 YNFKEQ. The CDR3 totals 16 residues. CDR3 DNA sequence: TGTGCCAGCAGCCAAGAGGCGGGAGTAGTGTACGGGGAGCTGTTTTTT. This codes for CASSQEAGVVYGELFF.

This sequence joins TRBV10-3 and TRBJ2-3, with D uncertain. This CDR3 has 16 amino acids. The ends were cut back, 0 bases at V and 2 bases at J, with 12 bases in the middle. Germline V gene sequence: CDR1 ENHRY, CDR2 SYGVKD. Here the CDR3 reads CAISESPLTNTDTQYF. CDR3 in DNA: TGTGCCATCAGTGAGTCGCCCCTTACCAACACAGATACGCAGTATTTT.

The V and J genes are TRBV7-9 and TRBJ1-2; the D is unclear. CDR3 length: 14 amino acids. The V gene's germline CDR1 is SEHNR and CDR2 FQNEAQ (reference sequence). V dropped 5 bases and J dropped 4 bases, with 14 bases sitting between them. The CDR3 here is CASSRGAPSYGYTF. CDR3 nucleotide sequence: TGTGCCAGCAGCCGAGGAGCTCCGAGCTATGGCTACACCTTC. The entire variable domain, with the rest obtained from reference TRBV7-9 and TRBJ1-2, is as follows: DTGVSQNPRHKITKRGQNVTFRCDPISEHNRLYWYRQTLGQGPEFLTYFQNEAQLEKSRLLSDRFSAERPKGSFSTLEIQRTEQGDSAMYLCASSRGAPSYGYTFGSGTRLTVV.

This clonotype was found a few times. The V and J genes are TRBV24-1 and TRBJ2-7; TRBD2 might be the D (7 bases). This CDR3 spans 16 amino acids. Germline loops: CDR1 KGHDR, CDR2 SFDVKD. V shed 5 bases and J shed 1 base, with 17 bases lying between them. CDR3 nucleotide sequence: TGTGCCACCAGTGCTGGGGGGGCAGGGGCATCCTACGAGCAGTACTTC. Translation gives CATSAGGAGASYEQYF.

In its sample, this clonotype was seen many times. The chain carries TRBV10-3 and TRBJ2-1; unclear D gene. From germline, CDR1 is ENHRY and CDR2 SYGVKD. CDR3 length: 15 amino acids. V lost 2 bases and J 0 bases, leaving 8 bases between the germline ends. For the CDR3, the DNA is TGTGCCATCAGTGAGGCTGCCCGCTCCTACAATGAGCAGTTCTTC. This encodes CAISEAARSYNEQFF.